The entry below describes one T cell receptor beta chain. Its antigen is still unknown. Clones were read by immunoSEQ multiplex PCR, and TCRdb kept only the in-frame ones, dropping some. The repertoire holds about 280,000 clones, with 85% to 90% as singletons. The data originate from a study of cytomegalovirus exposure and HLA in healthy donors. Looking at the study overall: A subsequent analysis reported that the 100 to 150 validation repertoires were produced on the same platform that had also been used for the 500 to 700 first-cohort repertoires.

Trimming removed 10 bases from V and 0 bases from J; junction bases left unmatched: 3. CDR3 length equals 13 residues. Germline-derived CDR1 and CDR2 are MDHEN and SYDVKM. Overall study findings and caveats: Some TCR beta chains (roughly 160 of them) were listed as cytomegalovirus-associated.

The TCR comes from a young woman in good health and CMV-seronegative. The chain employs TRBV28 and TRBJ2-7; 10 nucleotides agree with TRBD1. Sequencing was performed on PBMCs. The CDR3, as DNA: TGTGCCACATGGGACAGGGGCTCCTACGAGCAGTACTTC. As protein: CATWDRGSYEQYF.